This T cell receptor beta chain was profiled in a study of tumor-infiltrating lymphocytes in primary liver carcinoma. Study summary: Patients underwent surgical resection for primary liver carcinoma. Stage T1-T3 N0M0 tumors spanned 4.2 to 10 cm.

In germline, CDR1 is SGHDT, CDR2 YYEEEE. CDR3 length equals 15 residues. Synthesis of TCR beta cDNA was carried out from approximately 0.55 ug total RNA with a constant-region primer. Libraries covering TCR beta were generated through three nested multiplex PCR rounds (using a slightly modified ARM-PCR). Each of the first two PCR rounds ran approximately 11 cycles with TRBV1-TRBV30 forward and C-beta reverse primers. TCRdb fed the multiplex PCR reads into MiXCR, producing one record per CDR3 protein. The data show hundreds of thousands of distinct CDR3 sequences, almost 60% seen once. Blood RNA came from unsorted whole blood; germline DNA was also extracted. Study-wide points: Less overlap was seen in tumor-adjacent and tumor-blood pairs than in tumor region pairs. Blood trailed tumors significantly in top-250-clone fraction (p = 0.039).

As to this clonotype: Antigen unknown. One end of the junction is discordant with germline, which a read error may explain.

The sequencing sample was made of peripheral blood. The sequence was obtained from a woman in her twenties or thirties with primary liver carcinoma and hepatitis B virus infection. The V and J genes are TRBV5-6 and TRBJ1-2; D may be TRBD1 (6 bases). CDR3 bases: TGTGCCAGCAGCTTCTGCGGGGGGCAAAACTATGACTACACCTTC. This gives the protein CASSFCGGQNYDYTF.